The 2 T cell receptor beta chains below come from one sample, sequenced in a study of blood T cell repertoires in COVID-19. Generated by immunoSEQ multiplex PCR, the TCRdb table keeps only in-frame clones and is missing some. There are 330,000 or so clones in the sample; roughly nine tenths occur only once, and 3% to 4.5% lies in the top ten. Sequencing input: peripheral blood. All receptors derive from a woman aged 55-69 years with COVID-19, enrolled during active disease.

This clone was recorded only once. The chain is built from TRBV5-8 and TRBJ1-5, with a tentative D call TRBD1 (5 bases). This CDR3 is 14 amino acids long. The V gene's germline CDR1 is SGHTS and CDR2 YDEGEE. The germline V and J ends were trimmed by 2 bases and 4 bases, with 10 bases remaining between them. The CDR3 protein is CASSFGGTNQPQHF. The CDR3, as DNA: TGTGCCAGCAGCTTCGGGGGGACTAATCAGCCCCAGCATTTT.

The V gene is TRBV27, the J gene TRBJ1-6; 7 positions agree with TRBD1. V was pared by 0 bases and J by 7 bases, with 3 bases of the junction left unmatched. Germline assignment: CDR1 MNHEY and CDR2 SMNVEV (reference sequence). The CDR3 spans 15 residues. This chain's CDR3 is CASSLSAGGNSPLHF. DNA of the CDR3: TGTGCCAGCAGTTTATCTGCAGGGGGGAATTCACCCCTCCACTTT.